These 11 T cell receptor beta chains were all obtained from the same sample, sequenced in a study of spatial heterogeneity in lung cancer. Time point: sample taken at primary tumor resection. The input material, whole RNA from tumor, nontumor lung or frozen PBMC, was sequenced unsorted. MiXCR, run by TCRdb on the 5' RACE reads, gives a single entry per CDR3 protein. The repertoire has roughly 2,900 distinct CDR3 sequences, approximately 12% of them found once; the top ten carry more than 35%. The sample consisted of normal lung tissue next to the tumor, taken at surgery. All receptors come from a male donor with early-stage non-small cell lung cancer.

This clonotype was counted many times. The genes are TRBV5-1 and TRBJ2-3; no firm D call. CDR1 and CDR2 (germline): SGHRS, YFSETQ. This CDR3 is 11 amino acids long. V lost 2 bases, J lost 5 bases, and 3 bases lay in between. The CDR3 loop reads CASSFRDTQYF. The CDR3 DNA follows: TGCGCCAGCAGCTTCAGAGATACGCAGTATTTT.

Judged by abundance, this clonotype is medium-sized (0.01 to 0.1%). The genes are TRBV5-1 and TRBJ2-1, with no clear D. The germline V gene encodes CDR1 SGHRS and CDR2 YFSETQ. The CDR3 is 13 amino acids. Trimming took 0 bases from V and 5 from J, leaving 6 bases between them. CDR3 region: CASSLALNNEQFF. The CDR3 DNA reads TGCGCCAGCAGCTTGGCCCTGAACAATGAGCAGTTCTTC. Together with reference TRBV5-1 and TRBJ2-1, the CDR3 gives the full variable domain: KAGVTQTPRYLIKTRGQQVTLSCSPISGHRSVSWYQQTPGQGLQFLFEYFSETQRNKGNFPGRFSGRQFSNSRSEMNVSTLELGDSALYLCASSLALNNEQFFGPGTRLTVL.

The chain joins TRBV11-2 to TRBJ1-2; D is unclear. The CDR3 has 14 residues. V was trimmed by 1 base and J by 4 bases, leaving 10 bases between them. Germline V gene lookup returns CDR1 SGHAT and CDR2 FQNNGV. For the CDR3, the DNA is TGTGCCAGCAGCTTAGCGCCGGGAGGCTATGGCTACACCTTC. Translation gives CASSLAPGGYGYTF.

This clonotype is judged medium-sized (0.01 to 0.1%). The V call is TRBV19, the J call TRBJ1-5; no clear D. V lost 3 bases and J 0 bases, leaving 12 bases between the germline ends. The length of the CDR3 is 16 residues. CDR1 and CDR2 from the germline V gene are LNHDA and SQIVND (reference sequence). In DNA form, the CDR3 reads TGTGCCAGTAGTATGTATCAAAGTTATAGCAATCAGCCCCAGCATTTT. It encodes CASSMYQSYSNQPQHF.

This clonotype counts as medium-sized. The CDR3 loop is CASSEKSGSTDTQYF. CDR3 nucleotides: TGTGCCAGCAGTGAGAAGAGCGGGAGCACAGATACGCAGTATTTT. The gene calls are TRBV25-1 and TRBJ2-3; D may be TRBD2 (6 bases). The CDR3 runs to 15 residues. Germline V CDR1 and CDR2: MGHDK, SYGVNS. Deletions cut 3 bases from V and 0 bases from J, with 10 bases between.

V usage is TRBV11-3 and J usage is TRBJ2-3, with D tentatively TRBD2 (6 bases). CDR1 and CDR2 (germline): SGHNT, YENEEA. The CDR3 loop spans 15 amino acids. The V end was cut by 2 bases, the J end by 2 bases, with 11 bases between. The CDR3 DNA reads TGTGCCAGCAGCTTATTTAGCGGCCCCACAGATACGCAGTATTTT. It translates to CASSLFSGPTDTQYF.

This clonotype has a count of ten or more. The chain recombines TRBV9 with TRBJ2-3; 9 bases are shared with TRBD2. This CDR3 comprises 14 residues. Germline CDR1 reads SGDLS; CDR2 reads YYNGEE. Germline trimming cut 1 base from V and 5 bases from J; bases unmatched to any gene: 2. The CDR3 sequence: CASSVSGRIDTQYF. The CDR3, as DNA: TGTGCCAGCAGCGTAAGCGGGAGGATAGATACGCAGTATTTT.

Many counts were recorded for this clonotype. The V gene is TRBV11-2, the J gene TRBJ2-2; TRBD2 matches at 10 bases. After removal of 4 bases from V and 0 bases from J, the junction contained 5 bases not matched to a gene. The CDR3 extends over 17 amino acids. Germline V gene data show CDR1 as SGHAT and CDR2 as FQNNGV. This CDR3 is CASSSVTSGTNTGELFF. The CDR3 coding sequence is TGTGCCAGCAGCTCCGTAACTAGCGGGACGAACACCGGGGAGCTGTTTTTT.

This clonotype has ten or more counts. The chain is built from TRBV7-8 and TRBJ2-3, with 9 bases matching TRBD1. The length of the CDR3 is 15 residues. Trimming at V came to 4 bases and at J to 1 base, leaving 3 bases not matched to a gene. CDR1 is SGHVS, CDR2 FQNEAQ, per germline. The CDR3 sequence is CASSSRTGGTDTQYF. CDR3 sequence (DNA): TGTGCCAGCAGCTCCCGGACAGGGGGCACAGATACGCAGTATTTT.

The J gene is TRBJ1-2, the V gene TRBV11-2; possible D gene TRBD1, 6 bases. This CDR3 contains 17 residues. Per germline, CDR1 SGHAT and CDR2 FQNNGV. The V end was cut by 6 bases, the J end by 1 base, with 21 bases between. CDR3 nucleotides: TGTGCCAGCAGTGGGGTGCGGGCAGGGGCCAATAACTATGGCTACACCTTC. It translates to CASSGVRAGANNYGYTF.

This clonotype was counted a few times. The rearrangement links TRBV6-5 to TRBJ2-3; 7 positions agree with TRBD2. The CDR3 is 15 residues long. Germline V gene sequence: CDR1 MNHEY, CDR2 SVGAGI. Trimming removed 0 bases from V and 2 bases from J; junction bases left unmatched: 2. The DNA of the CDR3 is TGTGCCAGCAGTTACTCCGGGGGGAACACAGATACGCAGTATTTT. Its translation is CASSYSGGNTDTQYF.